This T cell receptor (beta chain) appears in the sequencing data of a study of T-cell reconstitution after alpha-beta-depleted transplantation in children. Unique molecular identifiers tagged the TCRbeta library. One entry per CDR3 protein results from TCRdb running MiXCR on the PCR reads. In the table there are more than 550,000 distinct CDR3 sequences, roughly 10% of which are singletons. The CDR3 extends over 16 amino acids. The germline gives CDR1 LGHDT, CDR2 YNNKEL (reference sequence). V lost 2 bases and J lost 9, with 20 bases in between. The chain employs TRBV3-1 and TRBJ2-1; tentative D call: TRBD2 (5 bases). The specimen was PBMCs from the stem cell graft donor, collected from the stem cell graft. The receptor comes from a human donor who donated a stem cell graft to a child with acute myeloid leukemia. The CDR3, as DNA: TGTGCCAGCAGCCAACGGCGAGCGGTCCAGGCGGGTGAGCAGTTCTTC. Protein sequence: CASSQRRAVQAGEQFF.